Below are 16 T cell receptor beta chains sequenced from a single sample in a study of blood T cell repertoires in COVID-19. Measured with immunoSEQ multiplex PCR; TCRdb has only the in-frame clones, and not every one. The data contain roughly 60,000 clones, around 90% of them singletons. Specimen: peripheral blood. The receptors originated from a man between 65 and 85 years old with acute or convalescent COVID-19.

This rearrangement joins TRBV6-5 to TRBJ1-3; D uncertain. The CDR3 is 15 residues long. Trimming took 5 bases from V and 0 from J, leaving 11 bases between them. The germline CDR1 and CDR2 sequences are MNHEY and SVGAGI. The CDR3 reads CASSPLRNSGNTIYF. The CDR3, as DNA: TGTGCCAGCAGTCCCCTGCGGAACTCTGGAAACACCATATATTTT.

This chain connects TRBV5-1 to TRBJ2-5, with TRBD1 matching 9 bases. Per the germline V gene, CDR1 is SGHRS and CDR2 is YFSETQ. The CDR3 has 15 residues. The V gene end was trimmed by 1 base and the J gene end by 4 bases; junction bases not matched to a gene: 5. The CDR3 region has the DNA TGCGCCAGCAGCTTGAGGACAGGGGAAGGAGAGACCCAGTACTTC. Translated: CASSLRTGEGETQYF.

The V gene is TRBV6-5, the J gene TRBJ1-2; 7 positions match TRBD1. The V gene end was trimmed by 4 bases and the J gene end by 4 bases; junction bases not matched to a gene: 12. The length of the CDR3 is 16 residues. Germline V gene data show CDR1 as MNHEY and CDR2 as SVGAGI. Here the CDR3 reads CASSLSTGQKRYGYTF. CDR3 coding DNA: TGTGCCAGCAGTTTGTCCACGGGACAGAAGCGCTATGGCTACACCTTC.

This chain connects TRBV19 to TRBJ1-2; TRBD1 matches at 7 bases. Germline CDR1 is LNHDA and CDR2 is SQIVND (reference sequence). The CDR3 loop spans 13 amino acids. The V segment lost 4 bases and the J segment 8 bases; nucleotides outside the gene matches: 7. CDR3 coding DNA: TGTGCCAGTAGTAAAAGGGGGCCCTGGGGCTACACCTTC. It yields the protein CASSKRGPWGYTF.

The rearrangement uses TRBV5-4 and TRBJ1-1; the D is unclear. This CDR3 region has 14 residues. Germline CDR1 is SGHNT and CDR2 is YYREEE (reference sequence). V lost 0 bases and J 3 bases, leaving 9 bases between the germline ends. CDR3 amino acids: CASSLEGVDTEAFF. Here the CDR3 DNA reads TGTGCCAGCAGCTTGGAGGGAGTGGACACTGAAGCTTTCTTT.

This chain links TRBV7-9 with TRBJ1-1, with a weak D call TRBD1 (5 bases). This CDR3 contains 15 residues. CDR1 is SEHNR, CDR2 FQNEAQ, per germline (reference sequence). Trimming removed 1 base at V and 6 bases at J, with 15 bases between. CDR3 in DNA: TGTGCCAGCAGCTTAGGCCCCGGGCCGGGGGCTGAAGCTTTCTTT. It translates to CASSLGPGPGAEAFF.

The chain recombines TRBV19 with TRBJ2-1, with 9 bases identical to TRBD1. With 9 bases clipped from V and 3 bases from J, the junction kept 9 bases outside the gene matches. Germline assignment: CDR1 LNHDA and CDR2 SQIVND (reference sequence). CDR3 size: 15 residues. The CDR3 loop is CASHSGQGNYNEQFF. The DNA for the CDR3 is TGTGCCAGCCATTCAGGACAGGGGAACTACAATGAGCAGTTCTTC.

As DNA, the CDR3 is TGTGCCAGCAGCTACAAGCGGGGGGGCAGCCCTTTCGAGCAGTTCTTC. Translation gives CASSYKRGGSPFEQFF. The chain links TRBV7-9 to TRBJ2-1; TRBD2 aligns across 10 bases. Looked up from germline, CDR1 is SEHNR and CDR2 is FQNEAQ (reference sequence). This CDR3 has 16 amino acids. J gave up 10 bases and V 4 bases, and 13 bases lay outside the gene matches.

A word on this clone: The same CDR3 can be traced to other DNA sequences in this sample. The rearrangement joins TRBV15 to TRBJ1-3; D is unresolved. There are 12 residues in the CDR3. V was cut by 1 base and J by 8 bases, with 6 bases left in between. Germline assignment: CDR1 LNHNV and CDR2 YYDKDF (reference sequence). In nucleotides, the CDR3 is TGTGCCACCAGCAGAGTCGGAGACACCATATATTTT. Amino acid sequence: CATSRVGDTIYF.

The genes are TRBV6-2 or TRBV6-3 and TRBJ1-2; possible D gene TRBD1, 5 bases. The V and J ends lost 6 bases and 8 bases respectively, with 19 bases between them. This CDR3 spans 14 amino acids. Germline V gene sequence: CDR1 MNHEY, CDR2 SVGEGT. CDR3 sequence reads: CASSRDLWMGGYTF. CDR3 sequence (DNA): TGTGCCAGCAGCCGGGACTTATGGATGGGAGGCTACACCTTC.

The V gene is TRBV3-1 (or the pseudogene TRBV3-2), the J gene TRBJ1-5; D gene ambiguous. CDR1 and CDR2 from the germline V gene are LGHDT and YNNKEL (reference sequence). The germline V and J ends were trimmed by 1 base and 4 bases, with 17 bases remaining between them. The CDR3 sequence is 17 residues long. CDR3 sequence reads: CASSQALDLMGNQPQHF. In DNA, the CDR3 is TGTGCCAGCAGCCAAGCCCTGGACTTGATGGGTAATCAGCCCCAGCATTTT.

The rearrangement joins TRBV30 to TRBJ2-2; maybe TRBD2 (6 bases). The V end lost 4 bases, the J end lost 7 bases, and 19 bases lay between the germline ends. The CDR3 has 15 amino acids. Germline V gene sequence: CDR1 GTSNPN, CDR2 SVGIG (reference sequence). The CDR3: CAWTSGSLAGGELFF. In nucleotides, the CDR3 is TGTGCCTGGACTTCCGGGAGCTTAGCAGGCGGGGAGCTGTTTTTT.

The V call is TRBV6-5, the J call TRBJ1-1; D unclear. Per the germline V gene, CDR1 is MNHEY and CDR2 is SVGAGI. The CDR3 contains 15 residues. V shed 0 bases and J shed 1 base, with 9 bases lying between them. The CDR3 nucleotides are TGTGCCAGCAGTTACTCGATAGCGACGAACACTGAAGCTTTCTTT. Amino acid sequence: CASSYSIATNTEAFF.

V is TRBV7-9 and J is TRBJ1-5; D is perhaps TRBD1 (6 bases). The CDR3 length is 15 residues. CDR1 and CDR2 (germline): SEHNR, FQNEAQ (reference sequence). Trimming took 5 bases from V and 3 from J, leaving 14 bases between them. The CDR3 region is CASSPLTGFNQPQHF. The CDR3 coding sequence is TGTGCCAGCAGCCCCTTGACAGGTTTCAATCAGCCCCAGCATTTT.

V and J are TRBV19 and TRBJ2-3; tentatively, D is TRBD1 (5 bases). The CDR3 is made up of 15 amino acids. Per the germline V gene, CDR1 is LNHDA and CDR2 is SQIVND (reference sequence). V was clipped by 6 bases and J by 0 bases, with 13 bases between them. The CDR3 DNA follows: TGTGCCAGTAGACAGGAAAAAACTAGCACAGATACGCAGTATTTT. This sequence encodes CASRQEKTSTDTQYF.

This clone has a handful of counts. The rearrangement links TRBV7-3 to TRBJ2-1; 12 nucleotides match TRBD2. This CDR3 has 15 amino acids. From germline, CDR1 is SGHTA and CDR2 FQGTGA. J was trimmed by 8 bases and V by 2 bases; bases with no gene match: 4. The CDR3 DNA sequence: TGTGCCAGCAGCTTATCGGGACTAGCGGGCTATGAGCAGTTCTTC. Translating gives CASSLSGLAGYEQFF. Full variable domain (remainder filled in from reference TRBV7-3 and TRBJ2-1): GAGVSQTPSNKVTEKGKYVELRCDPISGHTALYWYRQSLGQGPEFLIYFQGTGAADDSGLPNDRFFAVRPEGSVSTLKIQRTERGDSAVYLCASSLSGLAGYEQFFGPGTRLTVL.